The sequence of this T cell receptor beta chain was determined in a study of post-analysis software for immune sequencing data (dated by TCRdb to between 2015 and 2017). For the study in its entirety: Relapsing-remitting, secondary progressive and progressive-relapsing multiple sclerosis were recorded as disease courses, and subtype annotation was lacking for some patients. The patient repertoires were set against about 10 previously published healthy control repertoires from donors whose ages ranged from about 6 to 25 years. A subset of samples was prepared in parallel using single-end sample barcoding, then pooled and co-amplified after Illumina adapter ligation.

With respect to this clonotype: What antigen it recognizes has not been identified. Per-base qualities were not stored, and no clone one base away is much larger.

The CDR3 numbers 16 residues from cysteine through phenylalanine. The DNA shown is the 48-base CDR3, in frame from base 1. Between the V and J ends, shortened by 3 bases and 7 bases respectively, the junction contains 19 bases. The germline V gene gives CDR1 as SNHLY and CDR2 as FYNNEI. Findings and caveats that apply to the study as a whole: Normalized Chao1 diversity was significantly lower in multiple sclerosis patients than controls, suggesting substantial peripheral T-cell clonal expansion. The control group was slightly older than the multiple sclerosis patient group. Direct clustering with F measure showed strong co-clustering of samples prepared in the same batch, prompting a batch-effect correction. Significantly higher frequencies in patients than in controls were found for about 5 TRBV segments, including TRBV5-6, TRBV5-1 and TRBV20-1.

The library relied on PCR. Sequenced on an Illumina HiSeq 2500. To reduce PCR and sequencing biases, unique molecular identifiers were built into the TCR beta cDNA libraries. Approximately 500,000 cDNA molecules were obtained for every 1 to 10 million input T cells, so each molecule roughly corresponded to one T cell. The patient libraries were prepared and sequenced using the same protocol as the earlier healthy control dataset. Samples belonging to the same batch were prepared together, multiplexed and sequenced on a shared HiSeq lane. The authors' pipeline ran thus. Raw barcoded reads were processed with MIGEC, and single-read molecular identifier groups were discarded before consensus assembly and CDR3 extraction. VDJtools was used for post-analysis of the clonotype tables, and diversity was normalized by down-sampling every dataset to the size of the smallest sample. In repertoire overlap clustering, CDR3 amino acid sequences, but not nucleotide sequences, were matched to correct batch-related cross-sample contamination. TCRdb reprocessed the public reads (quality trimming at Q25 with fastp, clone calling with MiXCR) and kept in-frame beta chains. Identical CDR3 proteins give one entry, which carries the most common genes and DNA. The V and J calls, along with clone size, are taken from TCRdb and not from the paper's own processing. The sample table lists approximately 730,000 distinct CDR3 sequences, roughly 27% of them with a count of one. In total, the top ten clones hold around 0.55% of the sample.

To demonstrate the VDJtools post-analysis software, the study profiled TCR beta repertoires from the peripheral blood of about a dozen young patients with multiple sclerosis. The multiple sclerosis patients were children and adolescents ranging in age from 6 to 15 years. The rearrangement combines TRBV2 with TRBJ1-5, and possibly TRBD1, on 5 matching bases. This receptor was taken from a girl aged 5-17 years with multiple sclerosis. Material: blood. The nucleotide sequence reads as follows: TGTGCCAGCAGTGATAAGTTGACAGTTCCAGGGCAGCCCCAGCATTTT. This is translated as CASSDKLTVPGQPQHF.